This T cell receptor (beta chain) is drawn from a study of lymphopenia after photon versus proton radiotherapy. By share, this clone counts as large. CDR3 length: 15 amino acids. Germline lookup yields CDR1 SGHRS and CDR2 YFSETQ. The trim removed 0 bases at V and 7 bases at J, leaving 3 bases unmatched. The repertoire was sequenced with immunoSEQ multiplex PCR; TCRdb's copy has only in-frame clones and lacks some. The profile shows about 25,000 clones, 87% of them singletons. The sample here was peripheral blood, taken from a patient treated with photon-based radiotherapy. The TCR originated in a man aged 50-60 years with gastric cancer. The rearrangement uses TRBV5-1 and TRBJ1-6; 8 bases map to TRBD1. The CDR3 loop is CASSLDRGENSPLHF. CDR3 sequence (DNA): TGCGCCAGCAGCTTGGACAGGGGGGAGAATTCACCCCTCCACTTT.